The rows below give T cell receptor beta chains drawn from one sample of a study of molecular identifiers for immune sequencing clone quantification. One entry per CDR3 protein results from TCRdb running MiXCR on the PCR reads. The sample lists approximately 40,000 distinct CDR3 sequences; about 18% were seen once. Sequencing was done on a sample of naive CD8+ T cells from blood, with Jurkat cell RNA spiked in. The receptors derive from a human donor in good health. Some libraries in this study had Jurkat cell RNA spiked in. The CDR3 runs from the conserved cysteine through the conserved F or W. A D gene is named only where the DNA matches it firmly. Only part of the rows carry a size: once, few, many, or a class if the clone is expanded.

DNA	CDR3	V	D	size	J
TGTGCCAGCAGCCTAAAGAGGAGCTCCTACGAGCAGTACTTC	CASSLKRSSYEQYF	TRBV7-6	NA	many	TRBJ2-7
TGTGCCGGCAGTCCCGGGACAGGGGGCCATGGCTACACCTTC	CAGSPGTGGHGYTF	TRBV12-3/TRBV12-4	TRBD1	NA	TRBJ1-2
TGTGCCAGCAGCGTAGGGACAGCCAACTACAATGAGCAGTTCTTC	CASSVGTANYNEQFF	TRBV9	NA	many	TRBJ2-1
TGTGCCAGCGGACCCTACGAGCAGTACTTC	CASGPYEQYF	TRBV28	NA	many	TRBJ2-7
TGCGCCAGCAGCCACGGGACAGCTGGCACAGATACGCAGTATTTT	CASSHGTAGTDTQYF	TRBV4-3	TRBD1	many	TRBJ2-3
TGTGCCGGCAGTAGGGTTGACTCCACAGATACGCAGTATTTT	CAGSRVDSTDTQYF	TRBV27	NA	NA	TRBJ2-3
TGCAGCGCCCGGGACGGGAACACCGGGGAGCTGTTTTTT	CSARDGNTGELFF	TRBV29-1	NA	NA	TRBJ2-2
TGCGCCAGCAGTCACCCCCCTCTACGAGATACGCAGTATTTT	CASSHPPLRDTQYF	TRBV23-1	NA	few	TRBJ2-3
TGTGCCAGCAGCGTAGGAGGGTTGACGCAGACCCAGTACTTC	CASSVGGLTQTQYF	TRBV9	NA	few	TRBJ2-5
TGTGCCAGCAGTTACGGGGGGCGAGTAGATACGCAGTATTTT	CASSYGGRVDTQYF	TRBV6-5	NA	many	TRBJ2-3
TGCAGCGTTGAATTAGCGGGAGGCCCCTCGTCCTACAATGAGCAGTTCTTC	CSVELAGGPSSYNEQFF	TRBV29-1	TRBD2	many	TRBJ2-1
TGCGCCAGCGGCCAAGCACAGGGTCTAAGGTACGAGCAGTACTTC	CASGQAQGLRYEQYF	TRBV4-3	NA	NA	TRBJ2-7
TGCAGCGTTGAAGATCGGGGGCTTGGGGCTGAAGCTTTCTTT	CSVEDRGLGAEAFF	TRBV29-1	NA	many	TRBJ1-1
TGTGCCAGCAGCTTAGGGATCCGGGACTACTACAATGAGCAGTTCTTC	CASSLGIRDYYNEQFF	TRBV7-9	TRBD2	many	TRBJ2-1
TGTGCCAGCAGCCGGGACTTCGGTTTCCAAGAGACCCAGTACTTC	CASSRDFGFQETQYF	TRBV7-9	NA	many	TRBJ2-5
TGCGCCAGCAGCTTCAGGGGGCGGGCCACAGATACGCAGTATTTT	CASSFRGRATDTQYF	TRBV5-1	TRBD1	NA	TRBJ2-3
TGTGCCAGTCATCCGGTTAGAGTCAGCAACTACGAGCAGTACTTC	CASHPVRVSNYEQYF	TRBV6-1	NA	once	TRBJ2-7
TGTGCCAGCAGCGTAGGTGGGGCCTTATCCTACGAGCAGTACTTC	CASSVGGALSYEQYF	TRBV9	NA	many	TRBJ2-7
TGTGCCAGCTGCGACGGGACGTTGGGGGGCTACACCTTC	CASCDGTLGGYTF	TRBV27	NA	few	TRBJ1-2
TGTGCCAGCAGCTTAGTTGTGCTAGCGGGAGCGCCCTACAATGAGCAGTTCTTC	CASSLVVLAGAPYNEQFF	TRBV7-9	TRBD2	many	TRBJ2-1
TGTGCCAGCAGCCACAGTGGGTCCGAGCAGTACTTC	CASSHSGSEQYF	TRBV7-6	NA	few	TRBJ2-7
TGCAGTGCGAACCACGGACTAGCGGCTTACTACGAGCAGTACTTC	CSANHGLAAYYEQYF	TRBV20-1	TRBD2	many	TRBJ2-7
TGCGCCAGCAGCTTGGCCGTGGGAGGGCCCCCCGAGCAGTTCTTC	CASSLAVGGPPEQFF	TRBV5-1	TRBD2	NA	TRBJ2-1
TGTGCCAGCAGCTTATGGGCCGCAGATACGCAGTATTTT	CASSLWAADTQYF	TRBV7-7	NA	NA	TRBJ2-3
TGCAGTGCTAGGCCGGGACTAGCGCCCTACGAGCAGTACTTC	CSARPGLAPYEQYF	TRBV20-1	TRBD2	many	TRBJ2-7
TGTGCCACCAGTGATTTCGGTAGTCGGGATACGCAGTATTTT	CATSDFGSRDTQYF	TRBV24-1	NA	few	TRBJ2-3
TGTGCCACCAGCAGAGTTGCGGATTTGTACGAGCAGTACTTC	CATSRVADLYEQYF	TRBV15	NA	many	TRBJ2-7
TGCAGCGTTGAGGCCCCAGCGGGAGAATCCTACGAGCAGTACTTC	CSVEAPAGESYEQYF	TRBV29-1	TRBD2	few	TRBJ2-7
TGTGCCAGCAGCTTAGCAGGCTCACCTGGGGCCAACGTCCTGACTTTC	CASSLAGSPGANVLTF	TRBV7-9	NA	many	TRBJ2-6
TGCAGTGCTAGAGGAGCGGGAGGACCCTACGAGCAGTACTTC	CSARGAGGPYEQYF	TRBV20-1	TRBD2	many	TRBJ2-7
TGTGCCAGCAGCCGCTACAATGAGCAGTTCTTC	CASSRYNEQFF	TRBV11-2	NA	NA	TRBJ2-1
TGTGCCAGCAGTATCAGGGGTACCGAGCAGTACTTC	CASSIRGTEQYF	TRBV28	NA	many	TRBJ2-7
TGTGCCAGCAGCCCACTAGCGGGAGGGCCGTTTGCTACCGGGGAGCTGTTTTTT	CASSPLAGGPFATGELFF	TRBV7-6	TRBD2	NA	TRBJ2-2
TGTGCTAGCAGCTTAGTCTTGTGGGACCAAGAGACCCAGTACTTC	CASSLVLWDQETQYF	TRBV7-7	NA	NA	TRBJ2-5
TGTGCCAGCATTTCAGGGGACACTGAAGCTTTCTTT	CASISGDTEAFF	TRBV27	NA	many	TRBJ1-1
TGTGCCAGCAGCCACCCGGGAGTGGGAGTTTACACCGGGGAGCTGTTTTTT	CASSHPGVGVYTGELFF	TRBV4-2	NA	few	TRBJ2-2
TGCGCCAGCAGCCAAGTCCTCCAGGATTACAATGAGCAGTTCTTC	CASSQVLQDYNEQFF	TRBV4-3	NA	many	TRBJ2-1
TGTGCCACCAGTGTAGGCGGGGAGCTGTTTTTT	CATSVGGELFF	TRBV24-1	NA	many	TRBJ2-2